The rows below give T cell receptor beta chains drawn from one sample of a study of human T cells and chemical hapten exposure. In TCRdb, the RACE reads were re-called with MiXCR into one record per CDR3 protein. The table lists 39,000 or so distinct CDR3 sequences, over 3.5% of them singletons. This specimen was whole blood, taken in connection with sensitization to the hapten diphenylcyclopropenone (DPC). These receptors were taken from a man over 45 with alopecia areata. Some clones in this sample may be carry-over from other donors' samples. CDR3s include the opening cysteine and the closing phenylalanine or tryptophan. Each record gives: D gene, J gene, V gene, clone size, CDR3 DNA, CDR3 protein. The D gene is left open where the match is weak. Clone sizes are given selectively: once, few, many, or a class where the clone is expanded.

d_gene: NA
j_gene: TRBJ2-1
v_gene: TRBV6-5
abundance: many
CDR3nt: TGTGCCAGCAGAATAGGTGATGGGAGAGGGGAGTTCTTC
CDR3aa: CASRIGDGRGEFF

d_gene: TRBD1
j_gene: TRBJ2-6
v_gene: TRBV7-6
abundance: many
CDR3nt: TGTGCCAGCAGCTTAGTTACAGGGGGCGTTGGGGCCAACGTCCTGACTTTC
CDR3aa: CASSLVTGGVGANVLTF

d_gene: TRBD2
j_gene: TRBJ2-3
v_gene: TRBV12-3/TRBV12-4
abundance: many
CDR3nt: TGTGCCAGCAGTTTATCGGGACTAGCGGGAGAATCGCAGTATTTT
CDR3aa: CASSLSGLAGESQYF

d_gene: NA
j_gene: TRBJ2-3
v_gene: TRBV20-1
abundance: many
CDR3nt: TGCAGTGCTAGTTTGTTCGGGCGGCTAAACACAGATACGCAGTATTTT
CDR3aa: CSASLFGRLNTDTQYF

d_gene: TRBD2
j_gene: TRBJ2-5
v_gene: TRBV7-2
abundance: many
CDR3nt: TGTGCCAGCAGCCCCCAGACTAGCGGGAGGATGACCCAGTACTTC
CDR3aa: CASSPQTSGRMTQYF

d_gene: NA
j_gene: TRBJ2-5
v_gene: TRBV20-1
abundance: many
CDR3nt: TGCAGTGCCCCACGGTTTTCGCAAGAGACCCAGTACTTC
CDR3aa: CSAPRFSQETQYF

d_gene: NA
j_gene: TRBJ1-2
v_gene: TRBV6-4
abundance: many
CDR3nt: TGTGCCAGCAGTGTTCAGGGAAGACACTATGGCTACACCTTC
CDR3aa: CASSVQGRHYGYTF

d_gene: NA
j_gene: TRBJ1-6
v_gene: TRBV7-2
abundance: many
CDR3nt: TGTGCCAGCAGCTTATGGGACGGGGGCGGTTCACCCCTCCACTTT
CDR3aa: CASSLWDGGGSPLHF

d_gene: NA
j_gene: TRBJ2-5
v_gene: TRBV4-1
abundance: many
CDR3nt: TGCGCCAGCAGCCAAGCAACAAGGGCTGAAGAGACCCAGTACTTC
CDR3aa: CASSQATRAEETQYF

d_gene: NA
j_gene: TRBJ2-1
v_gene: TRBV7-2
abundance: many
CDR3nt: TGTGCCAGCAGCTTAGCGGGGACACAGGCTCCCGATGAGCAGTTCTTC
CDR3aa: CASSLAGTQAPDEQFF

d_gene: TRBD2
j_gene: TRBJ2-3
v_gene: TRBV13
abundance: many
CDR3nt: TGTGCCAGCAGCCCCCCTAGCGGGAGGGCCTTCGCAGATACGCAGTATTTT
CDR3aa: CASSPPSGRAFADTQYF

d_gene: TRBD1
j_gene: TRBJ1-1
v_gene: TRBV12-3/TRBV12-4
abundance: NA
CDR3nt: TGTGCCAGCAACAGACAGGGCACTGAAGCTTTCTTT
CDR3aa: CASNRQGTEAFF

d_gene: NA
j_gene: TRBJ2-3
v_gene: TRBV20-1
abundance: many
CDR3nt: TGCAGTGCTACCAAGCCTAACGGGCCAGATACGCAGTATTTT
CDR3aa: CSATKPNGPDTQYF

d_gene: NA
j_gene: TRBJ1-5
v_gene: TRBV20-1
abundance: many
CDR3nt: TGCAGTGCAATTCCGGACCCTGCGGCAGGTCAGCCCCAGCATTTT
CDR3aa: CSAIPDPAAGQPQHF

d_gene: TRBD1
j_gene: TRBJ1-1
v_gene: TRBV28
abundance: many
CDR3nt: TGTGCCAGCAAAAGGACAGGGGAGAATACTGAAGCTTTCTTT
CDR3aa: CASKRTGENTEAFF

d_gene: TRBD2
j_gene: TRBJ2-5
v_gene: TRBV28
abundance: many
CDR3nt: TGTGCCAGCAGGATTCTAGCGGGAGGATTGGAGACCCAGTACTTC
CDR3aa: CASRILAGGLETQYF

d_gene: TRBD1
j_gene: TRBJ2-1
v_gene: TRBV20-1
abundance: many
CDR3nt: TGCAGTGCCCAAGGCCGGGCAGGGGGTGAGCAGTTCTTC
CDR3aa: CSAQGRAGGEQFF

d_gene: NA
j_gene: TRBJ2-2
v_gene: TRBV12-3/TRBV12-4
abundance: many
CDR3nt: TGTGCCAGCACCTCCGGGACGTACACCGGGGAGCTGTTTTTT
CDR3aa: CASTSGTYTGELFF

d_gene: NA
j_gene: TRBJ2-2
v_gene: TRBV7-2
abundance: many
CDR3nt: TGTGCCAGCAGCTTAGCTTCGGGGACCGGGGAGCTGTTTTTT
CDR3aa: CASSLASGTGELFF

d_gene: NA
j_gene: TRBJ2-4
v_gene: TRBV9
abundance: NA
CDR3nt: TGTGCCAGCAGCGTAGATTTAGGGCGGGGAACCAAAAACATTCAGTACTTC
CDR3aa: CASSVDLGRGTKNIQYF

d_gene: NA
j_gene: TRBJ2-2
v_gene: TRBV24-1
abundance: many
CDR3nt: TGTGCCACCAGTGATTCCACCCAAAGGACGGACACCGGGGAGCTGTTTTTT
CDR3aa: CATSDSTQRTDTGELFF

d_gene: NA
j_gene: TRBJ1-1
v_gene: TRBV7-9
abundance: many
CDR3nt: TGTGCCAGCAGCCTAGGAGGAGATTCGACTGAAGCTTTCTTT
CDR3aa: CASSLGGDSTEAFF

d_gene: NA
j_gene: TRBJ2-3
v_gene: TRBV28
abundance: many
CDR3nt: TGTGCCAGCAGTTTAGCGTACCCTAGCACAGATACGCAGTATTTT
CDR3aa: CASSLAYPSTDTQYF

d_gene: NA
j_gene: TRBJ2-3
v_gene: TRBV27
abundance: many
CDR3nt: TGTGCCAGCAGTTTACGGGGAATCGGCACAGATACGCAGTATTTT
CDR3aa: CASSLRGIGTDTQYF

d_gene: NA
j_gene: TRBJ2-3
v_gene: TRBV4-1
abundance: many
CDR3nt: TGCGCCAGCAGCCAAGCGGGAAGCACAGATACGCAGTATTTT
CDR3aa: CASSQAGSTDTQYF

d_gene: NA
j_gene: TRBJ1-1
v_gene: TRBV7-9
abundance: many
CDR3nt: TGTGCCAGCAGCTCCGAAGGGACGAAAGCTTTCTTT
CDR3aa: CASSSEGTKAFF